The clone carrying this T cell receptor (beta chain) was seen ten or more times. Method: immunoSEQ multiplex PCR; TCRdb's copy keeps in-frame clones and lacks some. Of about 59,000 clones in the sample, less than 75% were seen once. V lost 4 bases and J lost 8, with 12 bases in between. The CDR3 extends over 14 amino acids. Per the germline V gene, CDR1 is SNHLY and CDR2 is FYNNEI. This entry is derived from a study of blood T cell repertoires in COVID-19. This sequence originates from a woman in her seventies with acute or convalescent COVID-19. The chain carries TRBV2 and TRBJ1-6; D might be TRBD1 (6 bases). Sequences were obtained from peripheral blood. The CDR3 DNA is TGTGCCAGCAGTGGACAGGTTAAGGATTCACCCCTCCACTTT. Protein product: CASSGQVKDSPLHF. The variable domain in full, with the rest retrieved from reference TRBV2 and TRBJ1-6, is EPEVTQTPSHQVTQMGQEVILRCVPISNHLYFYWYRQILGQKVEFLVSFYNNEISEKSEIFDDQFSVERPDGSNFTLKIRSTKLEDSAMYFCASSGQVKDSPLHFGNGTRLTVT.